Sequencing of this TCR beta chain was carried out in a study of T-cell memory formation after mild COVID-19. Study-wide results and caveats: Detection of some responders pre-infection suggested pre-existing cross-reactive memory T cells participated.

The CDR3 loop spans 15 amino acids. The V gene end was trimmed by 5 bases and the J gene end by 7 bases; junction bases not matched to a gene: 13. Per germline, CDR1 SGHRS and CDR2 YFSETQ. TCRdb reprocessed the 5' RACE reads via MiXCR and lists one record per CDR3 protein. The sample yields some 210,000 distinct CDR3 sequences, more than 9% seen once. A word on this clonotype: Antigen: not known.

Sample: PBMCs or a T cell subset sorted from them (not recorded which). This chain connects TRBV5-1 to TRBJ1-2; 8 bases line up with TRBD1. The origin of this receptor is a man between 18 and 29 years old who had mild COVID-19 (a few samples of this study predate the infection). Cell type and time point are not known. The CDR3 loop is CASRPDGQGPGGYTF. CDR3 nucleotide sequence: TGCGCCAGCAGACCGGATGGACAGGGTCCGGGTGGCTACACCTTC.